This TCR beta chain was recovered during a study of vaccination effects on CD4 cells after COVID-19. Points from the study as a whole: Healthy vaccinees had only 1 of 255 vaccine-induced clones cross-react with common cold coronaviruses.

Viral peptide pool expansion of antigen-specific CD4+ T cells preceded sequencing in the ViraFEST assay. The authors isolated CD4+ T cells after around 11 days of culture. Either the BNT162b2 or mRNA-1273 vaccine was given to participants in two doses. The CDR3 extends over 14 amino acids. V lost 7 bases, J lost 1 base, and 13 bases lay in between. Germline CDR1 SGHTA, CDR2 FQGNSA. Sequencing was performed with immunoSEQ multiplex PCR; in TCRdb, only in-frame clones are kept and a portion is missing. This sample carries nearly 30,000 clones, almost 75% of them seen once, and the ten largest clones take approximately 15%. This clone was detected only once. Its antigen is not identified.

This sequence was found in a human donor who received a COVID-19 vaccine. The chain employs TRBV7-2 and TRBJ2-5, with a tentative D call TRBD1 (6 bases). The sample consisted of CD4+ T cells from PBMCs cultured with HCoV-229E spike peptides, taken after COVID-19 vaccination. The CDR3 spells CASTPIGGQETQYF. Written as DNA, the CDR3 is TGTGCCAGCACCCCGATAGGGGGCCAAGAGACCCAGTACTTC.